This T cell receptor beta chain appears in the sequencing data of a study of control samples from healthy donors and cancer patients. Profiled with immunoSEQ multiplex PCR; TCRdb holds only in-frame clones, not every one. The sample has about 140,000 clones; 90% to 95% are singletons. Unmatched junction bases numbered 3, after V lost 3 bases and J lost 7 bases. The CDR3 length is 13 residues. Germline V gene lookup returns CDR1 MGHRA and CDR2 YSYEKL. This TCR derives from a man aged 35 to 55 in good health. What was sequenced was blood. The chain couples TRBV4-1 to TRBJ1-1, with 9 positions matching TRBD1. The CDR3 is CASSHTGGSEAFF. Here the CDR3 DNA reads TGCGCCAGCAGCCACACAGGGGGCAGTGAAGCTTTCTTT.